The 8 T cell receptor beta chains given below trace back to one sample, sequenced in a study of control samples from healthy donors and cancer patients. Produced via immunoSEQ multiplex PCR; TCRdb's table is partial and in-frame only. Among 170,000 or so clones listed, roughly 91% were seen once. Specimen: blood. These receptors originate from a man between 18 and 29 years old in good health.

The chain couples TRBV5-1 to TRBJ1-2; a possible D gene is TRBD1 (5 bases). The CDR3 extends over 13 amino acids. Germline CDR1 and CDR2: SGHRS and YFSETQ. V lost 4 bases to trimming and J lost 5 bases, with 12 bases between them. The CDR3 spells CASSIDSRYGYTF. Written as DNA, the CDR3 is TGCGCCAGCAGCATCGACAGTCGATATGGCTACACCTTC.

This clone was recorded once. The chain employs TRBV24-1 and TRBJ1-1, with D unresolved. Trimming took off 4 bases at V and 0 bases at J, with 11 bases between the two ends. This CDR3 has 15 amino acids. CDR1 is KGHDR, CDR2 SFDVKD, per germline. The CDR3 region is CATSDSRAMNTEAFF. The DNA of the CDR3 is TGTGCCACCAGTGACAGCAGAGCCATGAACACTGAAGCTTTCTTT.

This clone was picked up one time. This sequence joins TRBV5-5 and TRBJ1-1, with 10 positions matching TRBD1. In germline, CDR1 is SGHKS, CDR2 YYEKEE (reference sequence). The CDR3 is made up of 19 amino acids. V trimming: 0 bases; J trimming: 1 base; junction bases outside the gene matches: 12. CDR3 sequence (DNA): TGTGCCAGCAGCTTGGAGGGGAGACAGGGGGCTCGGGGGAACACTGAAGCTTTCTTT. Translated, it gives CASSLEGRQGARGNTEAFF.

The gene calls are TRBV6-4 and TRBJ2-7; 11 bases agree with TRBD2. Germline loops: CDR1 MRHNA, CDR2 SNTAGT. With 9 bases clipped from V and 1 base from J, the junction kept 5 bases outside the gene matches. The CDR3 length is 14 residues. In DNA form, the CDR3 reads TGTGCCAGTTTAGCGGGGGGGTTGTCCTACGAGCAGTACTTC. Encoded protein: CASLAGGLSYEQYF.

The genes are TRBV19 and TRBJ2-3; the D gene is possibly TRBD1 (6 bases). The CDR3 consists of 14 residues. CDR1 and CDR2 (germline): LNHDA, SQIVND (reference sequence). The germline V and J ends were trimmed by 5 bases and 4 bases, with 13 bases remaining between them. The CDR3 loop is CASSVRQVADTQYF. The CDR3 coding sequence is TGTGCCAGTAGTGTCCGACAGGTAGCAGATACGCAGTATTTT.

This clone has just one count. The chain combines TRBV7-3 with TRBJ2-5; D may correspond to TRBD1 or TRBD2 (5 bases each). This CDR3 is 14 amino acids long. Germline V gene data show CDR1 as SGHTA and CDR2 as FQGTGA. V was pared by 0 bases and J by 5 bases, with 10 bases between. The CDR3 spells CASSLTRDGETQYF. CDR3 nucleotides: TGTGCCAGCAGCTTAACCAGGGACGGGGAGACCCAGTACTTC.

The CDR3 sequence is CASSQEPRTGFYNEQFF. The CDR3 region has the DNA TGCGCCAGCAGCCAAGAACCACGGACTGGATTCTACAATGAGCAGTTCTTC. J is TRBJ2-1 and V is TRBV4-1; TRBD2 is a possible D gene (5 bases). This CDR3 contains 17 residues. Trimming removed 0 bases from V and 3 bases from J, with 15 bases in between. The germline V gene encodes CDR1 MGHRA and CDR2 YSYEKL.

In this sample, this clone turned up a few times. The chain links TRBV10-3 to TRBJ1-2; 9 bases line up with TRBD1. Germline trimming cut 8 bases from V and 2 bases from J; bases unmatched to any gene: 9. The CDR3 is 15 residues long. Germline CDR1 reads ENHRY; CDR2 reads SYGVKD. The CDR3 region has the DNA TGTGCCATCCAAAATGGACAGGGGCGGAACTATGGCTACACCTTC. Protein: CAIQNGQGRNYGYTF.